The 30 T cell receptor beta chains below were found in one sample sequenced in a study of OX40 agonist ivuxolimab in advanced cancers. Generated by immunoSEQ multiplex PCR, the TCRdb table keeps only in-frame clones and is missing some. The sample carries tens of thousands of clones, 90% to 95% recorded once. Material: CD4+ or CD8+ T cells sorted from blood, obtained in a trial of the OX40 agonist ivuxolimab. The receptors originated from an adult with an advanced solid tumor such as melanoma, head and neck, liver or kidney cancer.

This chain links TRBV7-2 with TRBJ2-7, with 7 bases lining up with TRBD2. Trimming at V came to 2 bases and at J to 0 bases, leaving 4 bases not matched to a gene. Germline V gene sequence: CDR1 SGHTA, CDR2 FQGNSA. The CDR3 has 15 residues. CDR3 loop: CASSLREGSSYEQYF. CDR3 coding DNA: TGTGCCAGCAGCTTAAGGGAGGGAAGCTCCTACGAGCAGTACTTC.

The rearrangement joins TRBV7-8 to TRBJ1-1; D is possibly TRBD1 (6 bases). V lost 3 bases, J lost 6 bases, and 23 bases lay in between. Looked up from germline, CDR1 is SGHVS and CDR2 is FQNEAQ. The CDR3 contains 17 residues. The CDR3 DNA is TGTGCCAGCAGCTTTGGGGGGGCGTCTGTGTCTTGGGCTGAAGCTTTCTTT. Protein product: CASSFGGASVSWAEAFF.

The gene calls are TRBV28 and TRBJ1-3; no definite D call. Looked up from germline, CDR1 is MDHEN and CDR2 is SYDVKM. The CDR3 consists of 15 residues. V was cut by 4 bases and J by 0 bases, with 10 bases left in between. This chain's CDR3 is CASSSTGISGNTIYF. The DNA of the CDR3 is TGTGCCAGCAGTTCCACGGGAATCTCTGGAAACACCATATATTTT. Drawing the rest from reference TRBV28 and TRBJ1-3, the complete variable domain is DVKVTQSSRYLVKRTGEKVFLECVQDMDHENMFWYRQDPGLGLRLIYFSYDVKMKEKGDIPEGYSVSREKKERFSLILESASTNQTSMYLCASSSTGISGNTIYFGEGSWLTVV.

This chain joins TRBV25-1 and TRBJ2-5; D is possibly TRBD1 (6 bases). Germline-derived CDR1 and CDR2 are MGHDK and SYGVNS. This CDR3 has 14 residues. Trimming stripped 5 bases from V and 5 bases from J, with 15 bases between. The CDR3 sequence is CASSNRVGTETQYF. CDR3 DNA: TGTGCCAGCAGTAACAGGGTAGGAACGGAGACCCAGTACTTC.

CDR3 region: CASSRGDGYTF. The CDR3 DNA follows: TGTGCCAGCAGCCGGGGGGATGGCTACACCTTC. This sequence joins TRBV4-2 and TRBJ1-2; tentative D call: TRBD1 (5 bases). The V and J ends lost 4 bases and 6 bases respectively, with 6 bases between them. Germline CDR1 reads LGHNA; CDR2 reads YNFKEQ. CDR3 length: 11 amino acids.

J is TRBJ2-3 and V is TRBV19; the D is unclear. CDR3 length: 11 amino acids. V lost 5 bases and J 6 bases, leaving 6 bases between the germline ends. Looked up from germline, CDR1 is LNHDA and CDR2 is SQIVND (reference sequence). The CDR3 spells CASSALDTQYF. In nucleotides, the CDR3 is TGTGCCAGTAGTGCACTCGATACGCAGTATTTT.

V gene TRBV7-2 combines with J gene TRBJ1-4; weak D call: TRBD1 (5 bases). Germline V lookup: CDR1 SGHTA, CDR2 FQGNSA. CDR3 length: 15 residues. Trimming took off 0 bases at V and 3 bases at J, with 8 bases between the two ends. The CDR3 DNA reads TGTGCCAGCAGCTTAGCGGGGCCAGCTAATGAAAAACTGTTTTTT. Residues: CASSLAGPANEKLFF.

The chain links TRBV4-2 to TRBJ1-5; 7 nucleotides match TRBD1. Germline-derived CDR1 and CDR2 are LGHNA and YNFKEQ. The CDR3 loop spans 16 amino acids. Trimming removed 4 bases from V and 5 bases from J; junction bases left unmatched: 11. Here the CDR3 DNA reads TGTGCCAGCAGCCTTACTTTCGCAGGGGGGGATCAGCCCCAGCATTTT. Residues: CASSLTFAGGDQPQHF.

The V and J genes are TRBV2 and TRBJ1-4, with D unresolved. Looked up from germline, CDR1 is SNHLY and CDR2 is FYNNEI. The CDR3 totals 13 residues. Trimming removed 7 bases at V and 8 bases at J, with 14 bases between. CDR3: CASIRTVEEKLFF. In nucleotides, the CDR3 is TGTGCCAGCATCCGGACGGTGGAGGAAAAACTGTTTTTT.

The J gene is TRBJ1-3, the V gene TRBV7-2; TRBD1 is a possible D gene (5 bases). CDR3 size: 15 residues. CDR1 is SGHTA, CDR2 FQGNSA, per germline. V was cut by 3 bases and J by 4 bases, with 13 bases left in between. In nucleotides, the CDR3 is TGTGCCAGCAGCTTCCTCGGGACTTCGGGAAACACCATATATTTT. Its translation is CASSFLGTSGNTIYF.

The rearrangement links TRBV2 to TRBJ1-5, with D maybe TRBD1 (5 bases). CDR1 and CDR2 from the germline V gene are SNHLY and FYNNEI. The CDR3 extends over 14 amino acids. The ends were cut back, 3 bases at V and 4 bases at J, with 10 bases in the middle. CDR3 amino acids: CASSDWQGNQPQHF. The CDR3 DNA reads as TGTGCCAGCAGTGACTGGCAGGGAAATCAGCCCCAGCATTTT.

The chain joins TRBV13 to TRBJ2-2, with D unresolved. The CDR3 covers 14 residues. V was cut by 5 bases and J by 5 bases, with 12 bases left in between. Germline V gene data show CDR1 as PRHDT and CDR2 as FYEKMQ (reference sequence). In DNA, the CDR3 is TGTGCCAGCAGCCCGGACCTTATTACCGGGGAGCTGTTTTTT. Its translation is CASSPDLITGELFF.

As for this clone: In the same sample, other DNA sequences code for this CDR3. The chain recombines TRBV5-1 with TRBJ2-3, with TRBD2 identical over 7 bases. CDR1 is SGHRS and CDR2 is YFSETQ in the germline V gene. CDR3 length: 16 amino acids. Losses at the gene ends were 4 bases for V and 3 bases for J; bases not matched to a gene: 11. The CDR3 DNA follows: TGCGCCAGCAGCGGACTGGAGCGGGAAGGGACAGATACGCAGTATTTT. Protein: CASSGLEREGTDTQYF.

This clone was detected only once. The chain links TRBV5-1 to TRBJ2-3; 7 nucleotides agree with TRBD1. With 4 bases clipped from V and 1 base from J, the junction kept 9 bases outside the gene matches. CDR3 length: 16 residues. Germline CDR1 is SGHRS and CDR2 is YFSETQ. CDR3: CASSTDRVKRTDTQYF. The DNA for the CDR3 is TGCGCCAGCAGCACCGACAGGGTTAAACGCACAGATACGCAGTATTTT.

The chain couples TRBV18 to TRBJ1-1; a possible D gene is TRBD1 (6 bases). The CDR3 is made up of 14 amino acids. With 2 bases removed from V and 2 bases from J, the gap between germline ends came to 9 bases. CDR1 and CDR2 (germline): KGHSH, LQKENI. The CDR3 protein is CASSPDGGNTEAFF. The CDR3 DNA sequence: TGTGCCAGCTCACCAGACGGGGGCAACACTGAAGCTTTCTTT.

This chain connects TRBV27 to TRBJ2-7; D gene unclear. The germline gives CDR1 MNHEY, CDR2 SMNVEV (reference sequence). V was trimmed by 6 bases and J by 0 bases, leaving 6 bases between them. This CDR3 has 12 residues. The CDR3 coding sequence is TGTGCCAGCAGGGGGATCTCCTACGAGCAGTACTTC. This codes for CASRGISYEQYF.

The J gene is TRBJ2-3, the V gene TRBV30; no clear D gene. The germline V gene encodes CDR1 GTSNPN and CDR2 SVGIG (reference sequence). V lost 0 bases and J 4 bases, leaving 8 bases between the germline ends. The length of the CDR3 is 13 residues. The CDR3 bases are TGTGCCTGGAGTGTACAACAGTCAGATACGCAGTATTTT. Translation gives CAWSVQQSDTQYF.

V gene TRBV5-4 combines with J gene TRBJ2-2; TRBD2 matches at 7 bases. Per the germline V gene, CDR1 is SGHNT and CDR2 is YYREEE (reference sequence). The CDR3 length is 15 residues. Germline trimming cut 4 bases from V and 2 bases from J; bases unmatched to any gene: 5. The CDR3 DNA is TGTGCCAGCAGCCCAGCGGGACTAAACACCGGGGAGCTGTTTTTT. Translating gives CASSPAGLNTGELFF.

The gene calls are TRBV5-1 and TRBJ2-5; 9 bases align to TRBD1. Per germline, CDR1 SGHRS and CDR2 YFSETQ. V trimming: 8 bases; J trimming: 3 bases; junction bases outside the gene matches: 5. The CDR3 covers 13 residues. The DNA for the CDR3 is TGCGCCAGTCACAGACAGGGGGAAGAGACCCAGTACTTC. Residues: CASHRQGEETQYF.

The CDR3 reads CASRRQGVVYEQYF. The CDR3 nucleotides read TGTGCCAGCAGGCGACAGGGGGTGGTGTACGAGCAGTACTTC. The rearrangement links TRBV28 to TRBJ2-7; 9 nucleotides line up with TRBD1. Per germline, CDR1 MDHEN and CDR2 SYDVKM. This CDR3 has 14 residues. The trim removed 6 bases at V and 4 bases at J, leaving 7 bases unmatched.

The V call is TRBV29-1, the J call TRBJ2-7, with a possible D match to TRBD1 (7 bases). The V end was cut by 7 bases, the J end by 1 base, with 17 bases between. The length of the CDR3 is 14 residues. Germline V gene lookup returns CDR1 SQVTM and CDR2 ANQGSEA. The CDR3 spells CSAIRGAPSYEQYF. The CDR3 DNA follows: TGCAGCGCTATCAGGGGGGCACCATCCTACGAGCAGTACTTC.

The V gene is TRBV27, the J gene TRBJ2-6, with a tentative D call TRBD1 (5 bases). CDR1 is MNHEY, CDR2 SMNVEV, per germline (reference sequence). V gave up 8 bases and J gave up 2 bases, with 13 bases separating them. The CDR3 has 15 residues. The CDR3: CASGARRTGANVLTF. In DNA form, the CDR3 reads TGTGCCAGCGGGGCCCGTAGGACTGGGGCCAACGTCCTGACTTTC.

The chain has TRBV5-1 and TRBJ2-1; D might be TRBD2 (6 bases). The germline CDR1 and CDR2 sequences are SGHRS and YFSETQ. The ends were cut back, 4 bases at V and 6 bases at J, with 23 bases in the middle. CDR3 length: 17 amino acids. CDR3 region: CASSLSSGLLGVNEQFF. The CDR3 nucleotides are TGCGCCAGCAGCCTATCTTCGGGACTTCTGGGAGTCAATGAGCAGTTCTTC.

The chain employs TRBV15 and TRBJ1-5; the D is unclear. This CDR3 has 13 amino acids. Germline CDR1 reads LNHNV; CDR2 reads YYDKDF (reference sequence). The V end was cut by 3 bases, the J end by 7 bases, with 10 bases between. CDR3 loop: CATSSRKGQPQHF. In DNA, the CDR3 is TGTGCCACCAGCAGTCGAAAGGGCCAGCCCCAGCATTTT.

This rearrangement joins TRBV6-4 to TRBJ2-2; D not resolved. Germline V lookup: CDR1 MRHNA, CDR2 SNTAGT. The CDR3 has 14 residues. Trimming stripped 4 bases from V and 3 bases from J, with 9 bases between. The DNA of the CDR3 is TGTGCCAGCAGTGCGACATCATACACCGGGGAGCTGTTTTTT. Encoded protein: CASSATSYTGELFF.

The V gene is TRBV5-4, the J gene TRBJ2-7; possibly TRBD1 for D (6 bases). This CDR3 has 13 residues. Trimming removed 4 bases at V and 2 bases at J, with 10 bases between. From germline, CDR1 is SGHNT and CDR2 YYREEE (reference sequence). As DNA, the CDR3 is TGTGCCAGCAGCGACGACAGGACCTACGAGCAGTACTTC. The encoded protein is CASSDDRTYEQYF.

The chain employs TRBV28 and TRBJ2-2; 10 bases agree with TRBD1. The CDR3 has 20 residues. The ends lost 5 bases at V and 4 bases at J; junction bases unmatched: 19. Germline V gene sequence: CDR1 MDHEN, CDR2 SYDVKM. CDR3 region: CASSPLYSGTGVTITGELFF. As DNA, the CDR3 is TGTGCCAGCAGTCCGCTTTATTCCGGGACAGGGGTTACCATCACCGGGGAGCTGTTTTTT.

The CDR3 is CASSLLPKETQYF. Here the CDR3 DNA reads TGTGCCAGCAGCTTGTTACCCAAGGAGACCCAGTACTTC. The chain joins TRBV7-6 to TRBJ2-5; D is uncertain. CDR3 length: 13 amino acids. The germline V gene has CDR1 SGHVS and CDR2 FNYEAQ. V lost 3 bases to trimming and J lost 5 bases, with 10 bases between them.

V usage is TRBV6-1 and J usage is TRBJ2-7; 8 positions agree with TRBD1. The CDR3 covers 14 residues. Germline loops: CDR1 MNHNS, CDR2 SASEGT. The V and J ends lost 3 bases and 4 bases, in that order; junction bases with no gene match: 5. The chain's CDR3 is CASSEGRGRYEQYF. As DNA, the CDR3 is TGTGCCAGCAGTGAGGGCAGGGGGCGGTACGAGCAGTACTTC.

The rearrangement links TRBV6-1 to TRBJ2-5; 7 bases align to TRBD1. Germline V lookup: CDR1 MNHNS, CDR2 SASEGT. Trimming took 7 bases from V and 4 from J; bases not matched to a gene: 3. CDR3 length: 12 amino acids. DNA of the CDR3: TGTGCCAGCAAGGGGGCCGCAGAGACCCAGTACTTC. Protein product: CASKGAAETQYF.